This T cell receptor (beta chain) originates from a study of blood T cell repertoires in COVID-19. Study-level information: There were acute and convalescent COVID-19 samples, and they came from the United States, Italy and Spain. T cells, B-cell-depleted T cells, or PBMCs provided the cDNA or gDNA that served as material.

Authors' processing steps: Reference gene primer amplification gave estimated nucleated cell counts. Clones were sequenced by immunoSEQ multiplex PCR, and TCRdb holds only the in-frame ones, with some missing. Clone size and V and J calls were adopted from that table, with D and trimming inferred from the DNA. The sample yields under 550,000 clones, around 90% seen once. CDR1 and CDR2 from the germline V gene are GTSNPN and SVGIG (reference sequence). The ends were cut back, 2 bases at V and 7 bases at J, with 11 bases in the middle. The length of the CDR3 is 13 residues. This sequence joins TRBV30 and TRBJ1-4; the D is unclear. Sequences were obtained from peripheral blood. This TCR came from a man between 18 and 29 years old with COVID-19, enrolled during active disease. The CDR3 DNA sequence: TGTGCCTGGAGTCTCCAGACGGGTGAAAAACTGTTTTTT. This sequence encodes CAWSLQTGEKLFF.